This T cell receptor (beta chain) comes out of a study of blood T cell repertoires in COVID-19. Overall study context: There were acute and convalescent COVID-19 samples, and they came from the United States, Italy and Spain. Nucleic acid was either cDNA or gDNA, and it came from T cells, B-cell-depleted T cells, or PBMCs.

In the source study's methods: Scientists estimated how many nucleated cells there were by amplifying reference gene primers. Produced via immunoSEQ multiplex PCR; TCRdb's table is partial and in-frame only. Clonal size and the V and J genes are those of that table, whereas D and trimming came from the DNA. The sample records 300,000 to 350,000 clones, approximately 90% being singletons. V shed 6 bases and J 3 bases; nucleotides not matched to a gene: 3. From germline, CDR1 is MNHEY and CDR2 SVGAGI. The CDR3 spans 14 residues. The chain recombines TRBV6-5 with TRBJ2-7; 12 nucleotides align to TRBD1. Sequencing was performed on peripheral blood. The sequence was obtained from a young man with active or convalescent COVID-19. The CDR3 loop reads CASRGTGGFYEQYF. Written as DNA, the CDR3 is TGTGCCAGCAGGGGGACAGGGGGCTTCTACGAGCAGTACTTC.